One and the same sample provided the 12 T cell receptor beta chains below, sequenced in a study of cytomegalovirus exposure and HLA in healthy donors. It was with 60 Vbeta and 13 Jbeta primers that the PCR ran. TCRdb keeps only in-frame clones here, not all; method: immunoSEQ multiplex PCR. The sample comprises about 93,000 clones, 70% to 80% of which are singletons, and approximately 0.6% rests with the top ten. The sample was PBMCs. The source is a man between 25 and 39 years old in good health and CMV-seronegative.

The rearrangement uses TRBV2 and TRBJ2-7; 8 bases are a match to TRBD2. Per germline, CDR1 SNHLY and CDR2 FYNNEI. The V segment lost 6 bases and the J segment 4 bases; nucleotides outside the gene matches: 5. This CDR3 is built from 13 residues. In DNA form, the CDR3 reads TGTGCCAGCAGGGGACTAGTCTGGTACGAGCAGTACGTC. This translates into CASRGLVWYEQYV.

This sequence joins TRBV4-2 and TRBJ1-2, with D possibly TRBD1 on 5 matching bases. Germline CDR1 is LGHNA and CDR2 is YNFKEQ. The CDR3 runs 14 residues. Trimming stripped 0 bases from V and 5 bases from J, with 10 bases between. CDR3 in amino acids: CASSQDSGDYGYTF. The CDR3 DNA sequence: TGTGCCAGCAGCCAAGATTCGGGGGATTATGGCTACACCTTC.

The CDR3 sequence is CASSVTGDANTGELFF. Written as DNA, the CDR3 is TGTGCCAGCAGCGTGACAGGGGACGCGAACACCGGGGAGCTGTTTTTT. The chain joins TRBV9 to TRBJ2-2; 8 positions agree with TRBD1. Germline V lookup: CDR1 SGDLS, CDR2 YYNGEE. After removal of 2 bases from V and 0 bases from J, the junction contained 3 bases not matched to a gene. The CDR3 spans 16 residues.

The CDR3: CASSAQGTQPQHF. CDR3 nucleotide sequence: TGTGCCAGCAGCGCACAGGGGACTCAGCCCCAGCATTTT. This chain joins TRBV7-9 and TRBJ1-5; 7 nucleotides agree with TRBD1. Germline-derived CDR1 and CDR2 are SEHNR and FQNEAQ (reference sequence). V lost 5 bases and J lost 6; bases outside the gene matches: 4. The CDR3 is made up of 13 amino acids.

The chain couples TRBV15 to TRBJ1-5; D is unclear. Germline CDR1 is LNHNV and CDR2 is YYDKDF (reference sequence). Between the trimmed V and J ends, which lost 5 bases and 5 bases, there was a span of 7 bases. The CDR3 sequence is 12 residues long. The chain's CDR3 is CATSRSDQPQHF. Here the CDR3 DNA reads TGTGCCACCAGCCGGAGCGATCAGCCCCAGCATTTT. Filled out from reference TRBV15 and TRBJ1-5, the complete variable domain reads DAMVIQNPRYQVTQFGKPVTLSCSQTLNHNVMYWYQQKSSQAPKLLFHYYDKDFNNEADTPDNFQSRRPNTSFCFLDIRSPGLGDTAMYLCATSRSDQPQHFGDGTRLSIL.

The V gene is TRBV6-1, the J gene TRBJ2-2; possible D gene TRBD2, 5 bases. V shed 7 bases and J shed 5 bases, with 17 bases lying between them. The CDR3 length is 15 residues. The germline gives CDR1 MNHNS, CDR2 SASEGT. CDR3 amino acids: CASKEDGPRTGELFF. The CDR3 nucleotides read TGTGCCAGCAAGGAGGACGGACCGAGAACCGGGGAGCTGTTTTTT.

This clone occurred a few times. This chain joins TRBV4-2 and TRBJ1-2; D unclear. In germline, CDR1 is LGHNA, CDR2 YNFKEQ. The CDR3 has 15 residues. V dropped 1 base and J dropped 4 bases, with 13 bases sitting between them. Written as DNA, the CDR3 is TGTGCCAGCAGCCAAGTTGTGCAGACTCTCTATGGCTACACCTTC. Its protein is CASSQVVQTLYGYTF.

The rearrangement joins TRBV27 to TRBJ1-2; 7 positions agree with TRBD1. The junction had 6 bases not matched to a gene; V was cut back by 5 bases and J by 6 bases. The CDR3 is made up of 13 amino acids. Germline CDR1 reads MNHEY; CDR2 reads SMNVEV (reference sequence). CDR3 DNA sequence: TGTGCCAGCAGTCCTAGACAGGGTAATGGCTACACCTTC. Translating it yields CASSPRQGNGYTF.

The CDR3 loop is CSAPLLDTQYF. The DNA for the CDR3 is TGCAGTGCCCCCCTCCTAGATACGCAGTATTTT. The gene calls are TRBV20-1 and TRBJ2-3; D remains ambiguous. V lost 6 bases to trimming and J lost 5 bases, with 9 bases between them. The CDR3 is made up of 11 amino acids. CDR1 and CDR2 (germline): DFQATT, SNEGSKA (reference sequence).

The J gene is TRBJ1-1, the V gene TRBV9; D is possibly TRBD1 (6 bases). Germline V CDR1 and CDR2: SGDLS, YYNGEE. V lost 3 bases and J 6 bases, leaving 18 bases between the germline ends. The CDR3 consists of 15 residues. CDR3 residues: CASSEGGRGFAEAFF. DNA for the CDR3: TGTGCCAGCAGCGAAGGGGGAAGGGGTTTCGCTGAAGCTTTCTTT.

This rearrangement joins TRBV6-5 to TRBJ1-2; no firm D call. This CDR3 region has 12 residues. From germline, CDR1 is MNHEY and CDR2 SVGAGI. V was pared by 2 bases and J by 4 bases, with 5 bases between. CDR3 coding DNA: TGTGCCAGCAGTTACCGGGGCTATGGCTACACCTTC. Translated: CASSYRGYGYTF.

J is TRBJ2-2 and V is TRBV9; 10 nucleotides line up with TRBD2. Germline V gene sequence: CDR1 SGDLS, CDR2 YYNGEE. There are 15 residues in the CDR3. V dropped 0 bases and J dropped 5; count of bases not matched to a gene: 1. The chain's CDR3 is CASSVEAGGTGELFF. As DNA, the CDR3 is TGTGCCAGCAGCGTAGAAGCGGGAGGGACCGGGGAGCTGTTTTTT.